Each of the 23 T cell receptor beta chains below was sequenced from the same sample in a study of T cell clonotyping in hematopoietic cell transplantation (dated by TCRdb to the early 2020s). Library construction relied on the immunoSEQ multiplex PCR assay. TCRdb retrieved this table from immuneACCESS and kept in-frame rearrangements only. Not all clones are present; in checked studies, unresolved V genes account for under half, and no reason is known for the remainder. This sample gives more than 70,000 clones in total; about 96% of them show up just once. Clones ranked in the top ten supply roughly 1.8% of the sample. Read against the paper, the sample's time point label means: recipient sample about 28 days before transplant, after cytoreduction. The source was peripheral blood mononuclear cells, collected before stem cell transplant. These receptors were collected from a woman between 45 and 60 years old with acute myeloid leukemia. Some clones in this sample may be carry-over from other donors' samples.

The CDR3 loop reads CSVGVDTEAFF. The CDR3 DNA reads as TGCAGCGTGGGGGTTGACACTGAAGCTTTCTTT. This sequence joins TRBV29-1 and TRBJ1-1; tentative D call: TRBD1 (5 bases). Trimming took off 6 bases at V and 3 bases at J, with 8 bases between the two ends. The CDR3 is made up of 11 amino acids. The germline V gene encodes CDR1 SQVTM and CDR2 ANQGSEA.

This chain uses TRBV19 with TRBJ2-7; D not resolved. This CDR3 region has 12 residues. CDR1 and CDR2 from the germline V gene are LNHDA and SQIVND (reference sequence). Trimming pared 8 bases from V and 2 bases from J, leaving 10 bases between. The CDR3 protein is CASRSRTYEQYF. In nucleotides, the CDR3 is TGTGCCAGTCGGAGCAGAACCTACGAGCAGTACTTC. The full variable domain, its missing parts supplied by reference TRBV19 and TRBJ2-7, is DGGITQSPKYLFRKEGQNVTLSCEQNLNHDAMYWYRQDPGQGLRLIYYSQIVNDFQKGDIAEGYSVSREKKESFPLTVTSAQKNPTAFYLCASRSRTYEQYFGPGTRLTVT.

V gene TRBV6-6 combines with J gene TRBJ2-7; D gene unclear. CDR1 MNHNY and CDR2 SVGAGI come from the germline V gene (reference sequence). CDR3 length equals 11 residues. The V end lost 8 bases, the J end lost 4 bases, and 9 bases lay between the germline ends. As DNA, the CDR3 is TGTGCCAGCCGACGGGTATACGAGCAGTACTTC. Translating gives CASRRVYEQYF.

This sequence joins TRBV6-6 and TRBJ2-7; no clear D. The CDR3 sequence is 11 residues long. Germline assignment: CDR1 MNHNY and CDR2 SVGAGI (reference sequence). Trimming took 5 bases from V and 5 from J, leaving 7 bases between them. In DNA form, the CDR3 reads TGTGCCAGCAGTGTAGAGGACGAGCAGTACTTC. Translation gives CASSVEDEQYF.

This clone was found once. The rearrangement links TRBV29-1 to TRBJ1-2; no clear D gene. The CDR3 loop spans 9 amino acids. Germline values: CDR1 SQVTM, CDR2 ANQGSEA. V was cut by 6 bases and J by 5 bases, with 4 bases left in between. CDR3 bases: TGCAGCGTCTCATATGGCTACACCTTC. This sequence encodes CSVSYGYTF.

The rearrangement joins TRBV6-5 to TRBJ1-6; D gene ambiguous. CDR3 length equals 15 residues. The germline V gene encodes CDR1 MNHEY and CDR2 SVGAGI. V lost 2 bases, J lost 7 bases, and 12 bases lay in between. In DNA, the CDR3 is TGTGCCAGCAGTTACGACACAAGTCGAAATTCACCCCTCCACTTT. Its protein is CASSYDTSRNSPLHF.

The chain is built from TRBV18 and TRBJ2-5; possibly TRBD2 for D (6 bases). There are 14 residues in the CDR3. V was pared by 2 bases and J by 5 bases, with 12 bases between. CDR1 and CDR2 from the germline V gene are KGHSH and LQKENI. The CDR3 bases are TGTGCCAGCTCACCAGGGCTAGCGAGGGAGACCCAGTACTTC. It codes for CASSPGLARETQYF.

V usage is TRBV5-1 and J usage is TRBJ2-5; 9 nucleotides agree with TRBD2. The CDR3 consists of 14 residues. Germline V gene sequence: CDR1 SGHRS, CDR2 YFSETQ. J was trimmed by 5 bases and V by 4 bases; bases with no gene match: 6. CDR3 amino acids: CASSPGGGEETQYF. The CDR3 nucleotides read TGCGCCAGCAGCCCGGGCGGGGGGGAGGAGACCCAGTACTTC.

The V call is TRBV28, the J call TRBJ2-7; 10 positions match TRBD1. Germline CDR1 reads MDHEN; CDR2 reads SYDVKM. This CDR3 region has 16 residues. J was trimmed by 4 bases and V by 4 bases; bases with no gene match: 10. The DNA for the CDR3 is TGTGCCAGCAGTTCCCCGGGACAGGGGAATCCTTACGAGCAGTACTTC. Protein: CASSSPGQGNPYEQYF. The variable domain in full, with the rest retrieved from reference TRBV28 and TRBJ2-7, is DVKVTQSSRYLVKRTGEKVFLECVQDMDHENMFWYRQDPGLGLRLIYFSYDVKMKEKGDIPEGYSVSREKKERFSLILESASTNQTSMYLCASSSPGQGNPYEQYFGPGTRLTVT.

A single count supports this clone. The DNA for the CDR3 is TGTGCCAGCAGCACGAGGGACAGGCCCTACGAGCAGTACTTC. Protein sequence: CASSTRDRPYEQYF. The chain uses TRBV11-2 and TRBJ2-7, with 8 bases identical to TRBD1. With V trimmed by 5 bases and J by 2 bases, 5 bases remained unmatched. This CDR3 spans 14 amino acids. Germline CDR1 SGHAT, CDR2 FQNNGV.

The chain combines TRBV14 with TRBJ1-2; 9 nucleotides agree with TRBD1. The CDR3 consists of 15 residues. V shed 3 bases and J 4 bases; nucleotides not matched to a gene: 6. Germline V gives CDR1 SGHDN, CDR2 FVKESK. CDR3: CASSQKTGGAYGYTF. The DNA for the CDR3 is TGTGCCAGCAGCCAGAAGACAGGGGGTGCCTATGGCTACACCTTC.

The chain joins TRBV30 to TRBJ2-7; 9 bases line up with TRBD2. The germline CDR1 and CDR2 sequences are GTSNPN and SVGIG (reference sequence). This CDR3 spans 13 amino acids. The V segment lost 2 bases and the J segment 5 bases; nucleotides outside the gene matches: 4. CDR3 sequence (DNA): TGTGCCTGGAGTCGAGCGGGAGGCCACGAGCAGTACTTC. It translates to CAWSRAGGHEQYF.

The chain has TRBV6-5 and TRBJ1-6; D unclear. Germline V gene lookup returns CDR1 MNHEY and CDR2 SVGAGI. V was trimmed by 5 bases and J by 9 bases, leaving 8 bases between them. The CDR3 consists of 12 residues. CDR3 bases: TGTGCCAGCAGTCTTATGAGTTCACCCCTCCACTTT. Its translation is CASSLMSSPLHF.

CDR3 sequence: CASSIWGGAQNTGELFF. CDR3 DNA sequence: TGTGCCAGTAGTATATGGGGGGGGGCTCAGAACACCGGGGAGCTGTTTTTT. The genes are TRBV19 and TRBJ2-2, with D perhaps TRBD2 (7 bases). Trimming removed 2 bases from V and 1 base from J, with 14 bases in between. This CDR3 is built from 17 residues. The germline gives CDR1 LNHDA, CDR2 SQIVND (reference sequence).

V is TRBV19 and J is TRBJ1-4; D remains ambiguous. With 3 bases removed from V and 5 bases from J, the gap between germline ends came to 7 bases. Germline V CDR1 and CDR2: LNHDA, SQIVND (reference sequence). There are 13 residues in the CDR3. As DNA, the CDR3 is TGTGCCAGTAGTATGTATTTAAATGAAAAACTGTTTTTT. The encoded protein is CASSMYLNEKLFF.

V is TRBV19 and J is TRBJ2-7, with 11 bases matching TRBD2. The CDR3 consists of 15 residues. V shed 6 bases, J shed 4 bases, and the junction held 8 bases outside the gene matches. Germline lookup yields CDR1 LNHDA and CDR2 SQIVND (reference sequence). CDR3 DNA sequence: TGTGCCAGTAGCCAGGGTGGGACTAGCGGTTACGAGCAGTACTTC. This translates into CASSQGGTSGYEQYF.

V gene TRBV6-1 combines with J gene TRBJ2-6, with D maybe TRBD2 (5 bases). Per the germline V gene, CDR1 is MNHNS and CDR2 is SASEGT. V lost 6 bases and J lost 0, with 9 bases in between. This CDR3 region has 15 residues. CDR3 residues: CASSIDYSGANVLTF. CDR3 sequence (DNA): TGTGCCAGCAGCATTGACTACTCTGGGGCCAACGTCCTGACTTTC.

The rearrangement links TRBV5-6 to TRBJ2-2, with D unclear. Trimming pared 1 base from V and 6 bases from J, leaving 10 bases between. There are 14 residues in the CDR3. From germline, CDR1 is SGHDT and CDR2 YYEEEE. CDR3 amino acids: CASSLWWMAGELFF. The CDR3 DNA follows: TGTGCCAGCAGCTTGTGGTGGATGGCCGGGGAGCTGTTTTTT.

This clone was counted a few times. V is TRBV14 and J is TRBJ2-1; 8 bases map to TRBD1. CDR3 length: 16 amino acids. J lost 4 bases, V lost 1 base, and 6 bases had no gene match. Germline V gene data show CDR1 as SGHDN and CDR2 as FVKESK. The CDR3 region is CASSQGSGGGYNEQFF. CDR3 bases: TGTGCCAGCAGCCAAGGATCAGGGGGCGGGTACAATGAGCAGTTCTTC.

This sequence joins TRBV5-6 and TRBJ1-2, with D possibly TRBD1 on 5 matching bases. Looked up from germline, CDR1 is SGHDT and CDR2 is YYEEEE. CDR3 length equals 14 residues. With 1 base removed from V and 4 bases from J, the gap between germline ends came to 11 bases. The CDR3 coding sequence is TGTGCCAGCAGCTTGCGCGAGGGGTTCTATGGCTACACCTTC. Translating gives CASSLREGFYGYTF.

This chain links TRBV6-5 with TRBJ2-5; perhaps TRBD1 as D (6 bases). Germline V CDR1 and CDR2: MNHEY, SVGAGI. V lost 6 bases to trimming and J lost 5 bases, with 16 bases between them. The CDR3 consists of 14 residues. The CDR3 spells CASRKSGVMETQYF. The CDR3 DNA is TGTGCCAGCAGGAAGTCAGGGGTAATGGAGACCCAGTACTTC.

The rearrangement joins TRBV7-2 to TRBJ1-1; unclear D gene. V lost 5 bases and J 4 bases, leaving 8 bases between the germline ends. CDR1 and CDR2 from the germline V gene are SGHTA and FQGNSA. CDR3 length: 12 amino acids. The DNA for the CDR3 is TGTGCCAGCAGCCCACCGTCCACTGAAGCTTTCTTT. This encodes CASSPPSTEAFF.

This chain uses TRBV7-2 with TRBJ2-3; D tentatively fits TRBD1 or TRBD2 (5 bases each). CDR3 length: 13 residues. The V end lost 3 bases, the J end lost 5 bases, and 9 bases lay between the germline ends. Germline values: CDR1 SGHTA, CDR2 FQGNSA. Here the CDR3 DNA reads TGTGCCAGCAGCTTTGGGGGAGTAGATACGCAGTATTTT. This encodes CASSFGGVDTQYF.